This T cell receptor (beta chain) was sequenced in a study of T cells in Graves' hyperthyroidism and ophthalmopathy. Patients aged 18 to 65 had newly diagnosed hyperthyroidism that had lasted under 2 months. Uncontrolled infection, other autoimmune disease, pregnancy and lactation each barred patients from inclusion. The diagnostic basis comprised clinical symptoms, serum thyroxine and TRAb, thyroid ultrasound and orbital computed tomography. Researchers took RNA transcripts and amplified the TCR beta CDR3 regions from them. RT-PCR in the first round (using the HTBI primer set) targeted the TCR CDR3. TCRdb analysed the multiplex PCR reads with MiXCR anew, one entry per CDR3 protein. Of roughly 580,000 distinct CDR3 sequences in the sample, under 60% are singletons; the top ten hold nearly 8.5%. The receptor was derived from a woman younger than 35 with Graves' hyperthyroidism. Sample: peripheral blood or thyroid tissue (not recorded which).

For the CDR3, the DNA is TGTGCCAGCAGTTACTCGGATAATAGCAATCAGCCCCAGCATTTT. It is translated as CASSYSDNSNQPQHF. The chain links TRBV12-3 or TRBV12-4 to TRBJ1-5, with D hard to call. Trimming left V 4 bases short and J 0 bases short, with 10 bases between. The CDR3 runs to 15 residues.